This TCR beta chain comes out of a study of shared clonotypes between healthy human individuals. The CDR3 contains 15 residues. Trimming cost V 4 bases and J 5 bases; bases outside gene matches: 4. The germline CDR1 and CDR2 sequences are MGHRA and YSYEKL. Assay execution proceeded at the deep level. How the authors handled the data: In the immunoSEQ data, sequences were junction-only and lacked quality scores, so filtering differed. Generated by immunoSEQ multiplex PCR, the TCRdb table keeps only in-frame clones and is missing some. Clonal size and the V and J genes are those of that table, whereas D and trimming came from the DNA. The sample contains under 1,100,000 clones, approximately 70% of which appear only once. A note on this clone: Its target is not known.

Study-wide results and caveats: Generation probabilities were higher for clonotypes shared across all four sorted-subset donors than for unshared ones. Estimated richness was generally greater in naive than memory subsets.

Sequencing used memory CD4+ T cells sorted from blood. Stated subset: CD45RA-negative fraction. The genes are TRBV4-1 and TRBJ2-2, with 10 bases aligning to TRBD1. The TCR sequence derives from a man younger than 35 in good health. The CDR3: CASSLRTGGTGELFF. Here the CDR3 DNA reads TGCGCCAGCAGCCTTCGGACAGGGGGGACCGGGGAGCTGTTTTTT.